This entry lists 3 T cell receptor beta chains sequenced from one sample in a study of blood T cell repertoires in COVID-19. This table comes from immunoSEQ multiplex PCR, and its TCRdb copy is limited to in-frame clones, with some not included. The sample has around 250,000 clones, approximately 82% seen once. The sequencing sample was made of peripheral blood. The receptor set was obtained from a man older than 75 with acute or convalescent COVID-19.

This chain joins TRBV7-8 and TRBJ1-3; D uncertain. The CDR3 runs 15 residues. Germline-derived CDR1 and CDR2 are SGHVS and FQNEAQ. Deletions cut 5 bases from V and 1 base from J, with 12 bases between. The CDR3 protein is CASSLSGVSGNTIYF. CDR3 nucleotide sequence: TGTGCCAGCAGCCTCAGCGGGGTTTCTGGAAACACCATATATTTT.

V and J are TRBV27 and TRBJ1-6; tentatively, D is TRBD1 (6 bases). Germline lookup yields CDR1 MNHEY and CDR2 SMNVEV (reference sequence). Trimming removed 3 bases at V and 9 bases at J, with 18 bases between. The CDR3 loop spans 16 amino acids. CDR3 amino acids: CASSFDAGARSSPLHF. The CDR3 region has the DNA TGTGCCAGCAGTTTCGACGCGGGGGCGAGGAGTTCACCCCTCCACTTT.

The CDR3 region has the DNA TGTGCCAGCAGGTCTAGCGTATATTCTAGCACAGATACGCAGTATTTT. Translation: CASRSSVYSSTDTQYF. The V gene is TRBV2, the J gene TRBJ2-3; tentative D call: TRBD2 (6 bases). This CDR3 has 16 residues. CDR1 is SNHLY and CDR2 is FYNNEI in the germline V gene. V dropped 6 bases and J dropped 0 bases, with 16 bases sitting between them.